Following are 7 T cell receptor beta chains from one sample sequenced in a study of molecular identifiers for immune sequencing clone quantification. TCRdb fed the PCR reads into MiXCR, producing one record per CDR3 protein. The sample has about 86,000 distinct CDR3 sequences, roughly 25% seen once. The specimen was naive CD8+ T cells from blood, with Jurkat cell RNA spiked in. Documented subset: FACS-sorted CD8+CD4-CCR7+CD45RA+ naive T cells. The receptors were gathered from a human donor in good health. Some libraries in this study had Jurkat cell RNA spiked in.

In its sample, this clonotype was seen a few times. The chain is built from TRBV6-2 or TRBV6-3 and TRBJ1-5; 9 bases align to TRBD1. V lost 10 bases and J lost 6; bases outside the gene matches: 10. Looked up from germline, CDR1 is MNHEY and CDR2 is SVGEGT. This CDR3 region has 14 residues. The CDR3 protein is CATTGTGLGQPQHF. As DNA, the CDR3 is TGTGCCACCACCGGGACAGGGTTAGGTCAGCCCCAGCATTTT.

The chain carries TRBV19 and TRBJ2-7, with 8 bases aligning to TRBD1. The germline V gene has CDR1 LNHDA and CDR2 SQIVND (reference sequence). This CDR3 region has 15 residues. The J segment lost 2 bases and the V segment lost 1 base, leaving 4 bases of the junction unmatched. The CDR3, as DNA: TGTGCCAGTAGTATAGGGACAGGGCCGGCCTACGAGCAGTACTTC. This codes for CASSIGTGPAYEQYF.

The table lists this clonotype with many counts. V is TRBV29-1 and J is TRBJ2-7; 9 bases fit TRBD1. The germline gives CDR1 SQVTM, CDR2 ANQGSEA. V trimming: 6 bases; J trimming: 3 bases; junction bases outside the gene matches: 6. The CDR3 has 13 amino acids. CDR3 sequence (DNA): TGCAGCGTCATGTGGACAGGGGACTACGAGCAGTACTTC. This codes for CSVMWTGDYEQYF.

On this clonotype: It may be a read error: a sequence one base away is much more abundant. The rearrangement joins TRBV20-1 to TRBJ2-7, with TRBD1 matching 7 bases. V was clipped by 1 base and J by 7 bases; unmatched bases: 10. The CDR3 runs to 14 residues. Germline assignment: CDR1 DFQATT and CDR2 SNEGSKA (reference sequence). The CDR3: CSARALTGPEEQYF. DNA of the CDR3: TGCAGTGCTAGAGCCCTGACAGGGCCGGAGGAGCAGTACTTC.

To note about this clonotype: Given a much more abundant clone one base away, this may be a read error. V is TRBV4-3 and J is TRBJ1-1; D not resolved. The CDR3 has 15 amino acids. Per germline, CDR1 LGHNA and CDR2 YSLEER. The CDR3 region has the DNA TGCGCCAGCAGCCAAGATTCAGGCCGCCTCACTGGAGCTTTCTTT. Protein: CASSQDSGRLTGAFF.

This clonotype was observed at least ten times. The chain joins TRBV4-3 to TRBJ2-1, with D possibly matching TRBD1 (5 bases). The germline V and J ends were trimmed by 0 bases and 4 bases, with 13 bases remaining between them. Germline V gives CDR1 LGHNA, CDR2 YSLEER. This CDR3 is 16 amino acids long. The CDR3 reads CASSQDRQGLYNEQFF. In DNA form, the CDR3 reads TGCGCCAGCAGCCAAGATCGCCAGGGATTGTACAATGAGCAGTTCTTC.

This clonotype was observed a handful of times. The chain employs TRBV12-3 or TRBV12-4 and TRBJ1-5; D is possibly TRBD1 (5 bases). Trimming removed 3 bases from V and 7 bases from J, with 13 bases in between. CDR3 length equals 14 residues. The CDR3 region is CASSFGETGQPQHF. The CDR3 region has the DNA TGTGCCAGCAGTTTCGGGGAAACAGGACAGCCCCAGCATTTT.